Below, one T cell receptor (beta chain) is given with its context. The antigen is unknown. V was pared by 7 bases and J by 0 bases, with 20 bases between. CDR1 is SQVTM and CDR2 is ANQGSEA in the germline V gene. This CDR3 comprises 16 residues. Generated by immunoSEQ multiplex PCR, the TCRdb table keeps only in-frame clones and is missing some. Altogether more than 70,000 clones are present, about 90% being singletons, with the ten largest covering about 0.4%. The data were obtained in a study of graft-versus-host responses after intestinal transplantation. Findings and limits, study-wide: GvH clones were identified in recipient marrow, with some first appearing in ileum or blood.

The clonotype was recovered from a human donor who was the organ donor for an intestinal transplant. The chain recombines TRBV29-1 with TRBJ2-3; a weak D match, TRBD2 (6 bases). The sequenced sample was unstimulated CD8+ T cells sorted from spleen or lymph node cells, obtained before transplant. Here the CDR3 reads CSARDWRVSSTDTQYF. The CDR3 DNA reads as TGCAGCGCCCGGGACTGGCGGGTGTCCAGCACAGATACGCAGTATTTT.